The text below deals with one TCR beta chain. Other DNA sequences within the sample encode an identical CDR3. The entry originates in a study of shared clonotypes between healthy human individuals. The protocol was immunoSEQ multiplex PCR, while the TCRdb copy is restricted to in-frame clones and leaves out a portion. The sample includes approximately 2,000,000 clones, under 95% of them seen just once. This clonotype originated in a man aged 18 to 29 in good health. Some clones in this sample may be carry-over from other donors' samples. The sequencing sample was made of naive CD4+ T cells from PBMCs. The subset is: CD45RA+ positively selected.

The CDR3 loop is CASSTRGNTIYF. In DNA form, the CDR3 reads TGTGCCAGTAGTACCCGAGGAAACACCATATATTTT. The gene calls are TRBV19 and TRBJ1-3; no reliable D call. CDR1 and CDR2 from the germline V gene are LNHDA and SQIVND (reference sequence). The CDR3 extends over 12 amino acids. V was trimmed by 4 bases and J by 4 bases, leaving 5 bases between them.